A selection of T cell receptor beta chains follows, all from one sample in a study of OX40 agonist ivuxolimab in advanced cancers. Assay: immunoSEQ multiplex PCR; the TCRdb copy retains only in-frame clones and omits some. The sample lists roughly 77,000 clones, 85% seen once, with around 2.4% in the top ten. Source: CD4+ or CD8+ T cells sorted from blood, taken in a trial of the OX40 agonist ivuxolimab. These TCRs come from an adult with an advanced solid tumor such as melanoma, head and neck, liver or kidney cancer. The CDR3 runs from the conserved cysteine through the conserved F or W. Fields, in order: D gene, J gene, clone size, V gene, CDR3 DNA, CDR3 protein. The D gene is left open where the match is weak. For some rows the clone size is stated as once, few or many, or as a class when expanded; others skip it.

D: -; J: TRBJ1-4; size: -; V: TRBV5-1; DNA: TGCGCCAGCAGCTGGGAGGGGGATCGAGAAAAACTGTTTTTT; CDR3: CASSWEGDREKLFF
D: -; J: TRBJ1-5; size: -; V: TRBV2; DNA: TGTGCCAGCAACTTAGAAGGCAATCAGCCCCAGCATTTT; CDR3: CASNLEGNQPQHF
D: -; J: TRBJ1-5; size: -; V: TRBV18; DNA: TGTGCCAGCTCACCAGGATATAGCAATCAGCCCCAGCATTTT; CDR3: CASSPGYSNQPQHF
D: TRBD2; J: TRBJ2-1; size: -; V: TRBV7-8; DNA: TGTGCCAGCAGCCTAAACACGGGGGGTCGGTACAATGAGCAGTTCTTC; CDR3: CASSLNTGGRYNEQFF
D: TRBD1; J: TRBJ2-1; size: few; V: TRBV14; DNA: TGTGCCAGCAGATTCGGGACAGGGGGCGGAGGTGAGCAGTTCTTC; CDR3: CASRFGTGGGGEQFF
D: TRBD1; J: TRBJ2-7; size: -; V: TRBV18; DNA: TGTGCCAGCTCACCGGGACAGGGTACCTACGAGCAGTACTTC; CDR3: CASSPGQGTYEQYF
D: -; J: TRBJ1-2; size: -; V: TRBV5-6; DNA: TGTGCCAGCAGCTTCGCCTCCCCAAAAGGCTATGGCTACACCTTC; CDR3: CASSFASPKGYGYTF
D: -; J: TRBJ1-1; size: -; V: TRBV7-2; DNA: TGTGCCAGCAGCTTAGAAGGTTCCTACACTGAAGCTTTCTTT; CDR3: CASSLEGSYTEAFF
D: -; J: TRBJ1-4; size: -; V: TRBV21-1; DNA: TGTGCCAGCAGCAAGGGCGACAGCCAATTTGCAACTAATGAAAAACTGTTTTTT; CDR3: CASSKGDSQFATNEKLFF
D: TRBD2; J: TRBJ2-7; size: many; V: TRBV6-6; DNA: TGTGCCAGCAGTTCCGTGCGGGGGGTAGGGGAGCAGTACTTC; CDR3: CASSSVRGVGEQYF
D: -; J: TRBJ2-5; size: -; V: TRBV6-6; DNA: TGTGCCAGCAGTTACGGGCGGTACCAAGAGACCCAGTACTTC; CDR3: CASSYGRYQETQYF
D: -; J: TRBJ2-3; size: -; V: TRBV5-4; DNA: TGTGCCAGCAGGATGGGAGGTGCAGAAGGGACGCAGTATTTT; CDR3: CASRMGGAEGTQYF
D: -; J: TRBJ2-3; size: -; V: TRBV29-1; DNA: TGCAGCGTTGAAGGTGCCCTAGGCACAGATACGCAGTATTTT; CDR3: CSVEGALGTDTQYF
D: TRBD1; J: TRBJ2-7; size: -; V: TRBV6-5; DNA: TGTGCCAGCAGTTACGACCGGGACAGGTTAACCTACGAGCAGTACTTC; CDR3: CASSYDRDRLTYEQYF
D: TRBD2; J: TRBJ2-1; size: -; V: TRBV19; DNA: TGTGCCAGTAGTACCGGGGGGGATTACAATGAGCAGTTCTTC; CDR3: CASSTGGDYNEQFF
D: -; J: TRBJ1-6; size: -; V: TRBV28; DNA: TGTGCCAGCACCCTCCCTGGATTTGCTAATTCACCCCTCCACTTT; CDR3: CASTLPGFANSPLHF
D: -; J: TRBJ2-5; size: -; V: TRBV2; DNA: TGTGCCAGCACTGCCTTAAGCTTTCAAGAGACCCAGTACTTC; CDR3: CASTALSFQETQYF
D: -; J: TRBJ2-6; size: -; V: TRBV27; DNA: TGTGCCAGCAGTCCTTCAGAAGGGGCCAACGTCCTGACTTTC; CDR3: CASSPSEGANVLTF
D: -; J: TRBJ2-7; size: -; V: TRBV28; DNA: TGTGCCAGCAGTACGATCGACGGTTACGAGCAGTACTTC; CDR3: CASSTIDGYEQYF
D: -; J: TRBJ2-5; size: -; V: TRBV7-2; DNA: TGTGCCAGCAGCTTAGGGGTATCGGTAGCGGCTCAAGAGACCCAGTACTTC; CDR3: CASSLGVSVAAQETQYF
D: -; J: TRBJ1-6; size: -; V: TRBV7-2; DNA: TGTGCCAGCAGCTTAAGGACGGCTAATTCACCCCTCCACTTT; CDR3: CASSLRTANSPLHF
D: TRBD1; J: TRBJ2-2; size: -; V: TRBV19; DNA: TGTGCCAGTAGGTGGGACAGGATCACCGGGGAGCTGTTTTTT; CDR3: CASRWDRITGELFF
D: -; J: TRBJ1-4; size: -; V: TRBV30; DNA: TGTGCCTGGAGTGTAAGTGGTGCAGCAACTAATGAAAAACTGTTTTTT; CDR3: CAWSVSGAATNEKLFF
D: -; J: TRBJ2-5; size: -; V: TRBV6-1; DNA: TGTGCCACCCAGGTAGGCAGGGGGGGAGAGACCCAGTACTTC; CDR3: CATQVGRGGETQYF
D: TRBD2; J: TRBJ2-5; size: -; V: TRBV4-2; DNA: TGTGCCAGCAGAAGGGGGACTAGCGGGGCCAACCAAGAGACCCAGTACTTC; CDR3: CASRRGTSGANQETQYF
D: -; J: TRBJ1-2; size: -; V: TRBV19; DNA: TGTGCCAGTACCCCTCCGGGCGGTGGGTATGGCTACACCTTC; CDR3: CASTPPGGGYGYTF
D: TRBD1; J: TRBJ2-3; size: -; V: TRBV6-5; DNA: TGTGCCAGCAGACTCGGGACAGCTAGCACAGATACGCAGTATTTT; CDR3: CASRLGTASTDTQYF
D: -; J: TRBJ2-7; size: -; V: TRBV19; DNA: TGTGCCAGTAGTATTAAGTCCGGCGGCCCACACTACGAGCAGTACTTC; CDR3: CASSIKSGGPHYEQYF
D: TRBD2; J: TRBJ2-3; size: -; V: TRBV15; DNA: TGTGCCACCAGCAGAACTAGCGGGGGGGCCTGGGATACGCAGTATTTT; CDR3: CATSRTSGGAWDTQYF
D: -; J: TRBJ1-1; size: -; V: TRBV7-9; DNA: TGTGCCAGCAGCCGGAGGGCCACTGAAGCTTTCTTT; CDR3: CASSRRATEAFF
D: TRBD1; J: TRBJ1-2; size: -; V: TRBV30; DNA: TGTGCCTGGAGTGAGGGGGCCGGCTATGGCTACACCTTC; CDR3: CAWSEGAGYGYTF
D: -; J: TRBJ1-2; size: -; V: TRBV6-5; DNA: TGTGCCAGCAGTCTATTTTCGGGGGACTACTATGGCTACACCTTC; CDR3: CASSLFSGDYYGYTF
D: -; J: TRBJ2-3; size: -; V: TRBV28; DNA: TGTGCCAGCCCCCCGACGGGAACCAGCACAGATACGCAGTATTTT; CDR3: CASPPTGTSTDTQYF
D: -; J: TRBJ2-7; size: once; V: TRBV11-3; DNA: TGTGCCAGCAGCTTGTTGGGAGAGGGCTACGAGCAGTACTTC; CDR3: CASSLLGEGYEQYF
D: TRBD1; J: TRBJ2-7; size: -; V: TRBV13; DNA: TGTGCCAGCAGCCTACTAGAGGGACAGGGTGGCTACGAGCAGTACTTC; CDR3: CASSLLEGQGGYEQYF
D: TRBD2; J: TRBJ2-1; size: once; V: TRBV7-9; DNA: TGTGCCAGCAGCTCGGACAGGGCGCGAGCGGGGGGGCATAATGAGCAGTTCTTC; CDR3: CASSSDRARAGGHNEQFF
D: -; J: TRBJ1-4; size: once; V: TRBV5-5; DNA: TGTGCCAGCAGCTTGACACTAACTAATGAAAAACTGTTTTTT; CDR3: CASSLTLTNEKLFF
D: TRBD1; J: TRBJ1-2; size: -; V: TRBV7-4; DNA: TGTGCCAGCAGCTTAAAGCTTTTCCGTAGGCAGGGGGTTTCTGGCTACACCTTC; CDR3: CASSLKLFRRQGVSGYTF
D: -; J: TRBJ1-2; size: once; V: TRBV14; DNA: TGTGCCAGCAGCCAAGATTTCCTGGGGGCCGGCTATGGCTACACCTTC; CDR3: CASSQDFLGAGYGYTF
D: TRBD1; J: TRBJ1-2; size: -; V: TRBV5-1; DNA: TGCGCCAGCAGCCCCCGACAGGGGGGAGACTATGGCTACACCTTC; CDR3: CASSPRQGGDYGYTF
D: TRBD2; J: TRBJ2-1; size: -; V: TRBV7-8; DNA: TGTGCCAGCAGCTATACTAGCGGGGGGGCCCCCGAGCAGTTCTTC; CDR3: CASSYTSGGAPEQFF
D: -; J: TRBJ1-2; size: -; V: TRBV27; DNA: TGTGCCAGCAAGGGAGAGAACTATGGCTACACCTTC; CDR3: CASKGENYGYTF
D: TRBD1; J: TRBJ2-5; size: once; V: TRBV19; DNA: TGTGCCAGTAGTCGGATAGGGACAGTTGGAGTGGAGACCCAGTACTTC; CDR3: CASSRIGTVGVETQYF
D: -; J: TRBJ2-7; size: few; V: TRBV5-1; DNA: TGCGCCAGCAGCTTAGCGGGCCCTCAGGACGAGCAGTACTTC; CDR3: CASSLAGPQDEQYF
D: -; J: TRBJ2-1; size: -; V: TRBV2; DNA: TGTGCCAGCAAAGACCCCTACAATGAGCAGTTCTTC; CDR3: CASKDPYNEQFF
D: -; J: TRBJ1-5; size: -; V: TRBV9; DNA: TGTGCCAGCAGCTTCACAGGGCGTCAGCCCCAGCATTTT; CDR3: CASSFTGRQPQHF
D: -; J: TRBJ1-2; size: -; V: TRBV5-8; DNA: TGTGCCAGCAGCCAGGACAGTTATGGCTACACCTTC; CDR3: CASSQDSYGYTF
D: TRBD1; J: TRBJ2-7; size: -; V: TRBV11-2; DNA: TGTGCCAGCAGCTTAGATCAGGGGGCTGGCTCCTACGAGCAGTACTTC; CDR3: CASSLDQGAGSYEQYF
D: -; J: TRBJ1-4; size: -; V: TRBV5-1; DNA: TGCGCCAGCTGCCTAGGACGGGACAATGAAAAACTGTTTTTT; CDR3: CASCLGRDNEKLFF